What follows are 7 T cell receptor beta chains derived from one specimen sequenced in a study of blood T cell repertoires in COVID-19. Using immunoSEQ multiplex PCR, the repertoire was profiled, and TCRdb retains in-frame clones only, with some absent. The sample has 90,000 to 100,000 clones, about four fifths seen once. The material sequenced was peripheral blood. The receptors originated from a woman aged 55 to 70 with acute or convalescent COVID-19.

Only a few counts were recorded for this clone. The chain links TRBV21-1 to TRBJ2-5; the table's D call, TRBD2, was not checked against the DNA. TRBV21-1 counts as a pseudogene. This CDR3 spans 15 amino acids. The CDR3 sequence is CASSKVIGGEETQYF. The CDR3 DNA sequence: TGTGCCAGCAGCAAAGTGATTGGCGGAGAAGAGACCCAGTACTTC.

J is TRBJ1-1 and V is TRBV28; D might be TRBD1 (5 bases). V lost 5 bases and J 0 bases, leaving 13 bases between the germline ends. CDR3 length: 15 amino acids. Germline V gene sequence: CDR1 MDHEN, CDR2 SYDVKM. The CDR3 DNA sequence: TGTGCCAGCAGTCTTCGTGGAGGGGTGAACACTGAAGCTTTCTTT. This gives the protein CASSLRGGVNTEAFF.

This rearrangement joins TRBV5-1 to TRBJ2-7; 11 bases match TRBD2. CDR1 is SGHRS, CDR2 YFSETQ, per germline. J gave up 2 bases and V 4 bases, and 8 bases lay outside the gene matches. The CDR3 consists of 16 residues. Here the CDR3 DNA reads TGCGCCAGCAGCAGCTTAGCGGGGGGGGCCCCCTACGAGCAGTACTTC. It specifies CASSSLAGGAPYEQYF.

The CDR3 nucleotides are TGTGCCAGCAGTGACCCGAGACAGGAGCAGTTCTTC. Encoded protein: CASSDPRQEQFF. The J gene is TRBJ2-1, the V gene TRBV6-1; a weak D match, TRBD1 (5 bases). Germline V gene sequence: CDR1 MNHNS, CDR2 SASEGT. The CDR3 length is 12 residues. Trimming removed 3 bases at V and 10 bases at J, with 10 bases between.

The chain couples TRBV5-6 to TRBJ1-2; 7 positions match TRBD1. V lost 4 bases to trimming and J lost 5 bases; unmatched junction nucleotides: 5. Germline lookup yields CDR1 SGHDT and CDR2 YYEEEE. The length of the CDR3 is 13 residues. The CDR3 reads CASSMLRGYGYTF. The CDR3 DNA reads TGTGCCAGCAGCATGCTCAGGGGGTATGGCTACACCTTC.

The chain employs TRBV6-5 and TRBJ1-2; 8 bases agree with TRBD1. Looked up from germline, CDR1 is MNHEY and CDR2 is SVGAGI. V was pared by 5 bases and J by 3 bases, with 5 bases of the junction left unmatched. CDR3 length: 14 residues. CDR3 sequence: CASSPGGRDYGYTF. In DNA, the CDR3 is TGTGCCAGCAGTCCAGGGGGCCGGGACTATGGCTACACCTTC.

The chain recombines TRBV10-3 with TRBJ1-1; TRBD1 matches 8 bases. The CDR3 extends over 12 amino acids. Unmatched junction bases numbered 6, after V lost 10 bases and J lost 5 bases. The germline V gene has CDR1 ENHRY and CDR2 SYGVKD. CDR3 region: CATGQGGTEAFF. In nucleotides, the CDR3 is TGTGCCACCGGACAGGGTGGTACTGAAGCTTTCTTT.